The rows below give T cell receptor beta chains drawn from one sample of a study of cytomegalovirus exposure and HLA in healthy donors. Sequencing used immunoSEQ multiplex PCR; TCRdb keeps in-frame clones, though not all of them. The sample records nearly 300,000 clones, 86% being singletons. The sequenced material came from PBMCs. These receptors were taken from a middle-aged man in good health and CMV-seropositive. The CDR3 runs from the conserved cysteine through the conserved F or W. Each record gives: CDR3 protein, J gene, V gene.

CDR3aa: CASSLVGRANYGYTF
j_gene: TRBJ1-2
v_gene: TRBV13

CDR3aa: CASSPRQIQETQYF
j_gene: TRBJ2-5
v_gene: TRBV6-6

CDR3aa: CASSPDQRYYGYTF
j_gene: TRBJ1-2
v_gene: TRBV9

CDR3aa: CASSEAPVNTEAFF
j_gene: TRBJ1-1
v_gene: TRBV2

CDR3aa: CASSPPGQEGNYGYTF
j_gene: TRBJ1-2
v_gene: TRBV19

CDR3aa: CASSQDGAGSGGSYEQYF
j_gene: TRBJ2-7
v_gene: TRBV4-2

CDR3aa: CASSASGRSYNEQFF
j_gene: TRBJ2-1
v_gene: TRBV6-6

CDR3aa: CASSFEGAGNQPQHF
j_gene: TRBJ1-5
v_gene: TRBV7-9

CDR3aa: CASSLGTSGRSSGANVLTF
j_gene: TRBJ2-6
v_gene: TRBV4-3

CDR3aa: CASSLPGVSGANVLTF
j_gene: TRBJ2-6
v_gene: TRBV5-8

CDR3aa: CASSEAARTDTQYF
j_gene: TRBJ2-3
v_gene: TRBV25-1

CDR3aa: CASSLQGNEQFF
j_gene: TRBJ2-1
v_gene: TRBV27

CDR3aa: CASSNSGEGGTQYF
j_gene: TRBJ2-5
v_gene: TRBV5-1

CDR3aa: CASSTDSGRAEQYF
j_gene: .
v_gene: TRBV13

CDR3aa: CASSLIRSSGVTDTQYF
j_gene: TRBJ2-3
v_gene: TRBV7-8

CDR3aa: CAISTLAGEPTDTQYF
j_gene: TRBJ2-3
v_gene: TRBV10-3

CDR3aa: CAWSVSISTEAFF
j_gene: TRBJ1-1
v_gene: TRBV30

CDR3aa: CAWSPRPGQPQHF
j_gene: TRBJ1-5
v_gene: TRBV30

CDR3aa: CATGADVTKQYF
j_gene: TRBJ2-7
v_gene: TRBV2

CDR3aa: CSSSQDSYGYTF
j_gene: TRBJ1-2
v_gene: TRBV7-9

CDR3aa: CASRTGRNTQYF
j_gene: TRBJ2-3
v_gene: TRBV6-5

CDR3aa: CASSSGRGSGTDTQYF
j_gene: TRBJ2-3
v_gene: TRBV5-1

CDR3aa: CASSIGLAGGSYQVEQYF
j_gene: TRBJ2-7
v_gene: TRBV19

CDR3aa: CASSGQVRYF
j_gene: TRBJ2-3
v_gene: TRBV11-2

CDR3aa: CASGILAGVNEQYF
j_gene: TRBJ2-7
v_gene: TRBV27

CDR3aa: CASSLVWAGATDTQYF
j_gene: TRBJ2-3
v_gene: TRBV7-8

CDR3aa: CASRRELAKNIQYF
j_gene: TRBJ2-4
v_gene: TRBV2

CDR3aa: CSVAERIGGETQYF
j_gene: TRBJ2-5
v_gene: TRBV29-1

CDR3aa: CASSLAGSSYNEQFF
j_gene: TRBJ2-1
v_gene: TRBV7-2

CDR3aa: CASSLREGISYEQYF
j_gene: TRBJ2-7
v_gene: TRBV5-6

CDR3aa: CASSLGQGNYGYTF
j_gene: TRBJ1-2
v_gene: TRBV5-1

CDR3aa: CASSYGLLNTEAFF
j_gene: TRBJ1-1
v_gene: TRBV5-1

CDR3aa: CAWSIGGPNEQFF
j_gene: TRBJ2-1
v_gene: TRBV30

CDR3aa: CASSDLANLNEKLFF
j_gene: TRBJ1-4
v_gene: TRBV2

CDR3aa: CASSLVAGMDEQYF
j_gene: TRBJ2-7
v_gene: TRBV5-1

CDR3aa: CASSLSTPPYEQYF
j_gene: TRBJ2-7
v_gene: TRBV5-6

CDR3aa: CASSLILGRLYGYTF
j_gene: TRBJ1-2
v_gene: TRBV28

CDR3aa: CATSRVLHAGGPYNEQFF
j_gene: TRBJ2-1
v_gene: TRBV15

CDR3aa: CASSQGTGGSLRERVDTQYF
j_gene: TRBJ2-3
v_gene: TRBV7-3

CDR3aa: CASSQGAGQALGEQYF
j_gene: TRBJ2-7
v_gene: TRBV4-1

CDR3aa: CASSPGPSYEQYF
j_gene: TRBJ2-7
v_gene: TRBV19

CDR3aa: CASSAGLAGVNEQYF
j_gene: TRBJ2-7
v_gene: TRBV2

CDR3aa: CSVVLPDTQYF
j_gene: TRBJ2-3
v_gene: TRBV29-1

CDR3aa: CAISATLDRITDTQYF
j_gene: TRBJ2-3
v_gene: TRBV10-3

CDR3aa: CASSPGTSGTNEQFF
j_gene: TRBJ2-1
v_gene: TRBV5-1